The present T cell receptor beta chain was sequenced within a study of cytomegalovirus exposure and HLA in healthy donors. The PCR contained 60 Vbeta and 13 Jbeta primers. Profiling relied on immunoSEQ multiplex PCR, and the TCRdb table lists in-frame clones only, not all of them. Altogether fewer than 200,000 clones are present, roughly four fifths being singletons, with the ten largest covering approximately 0.47%. The receptor was isolated from a woman between 50 and 59 years old in good health and CMV-seronegative. Input material: PBMCs.

The CDR3 sequence: CAWSTGGGEKLFF. For the CDR3, the DNA is TGTGCCTGGAGTACGGGTGGTGGTGAAAAACTGTTTTTT. The chain joins TRBV30 to TRBJ1-4, with D uncertain. The germline V gene has CDR1 GTSNPN and CDR2 SVGIG (reference sequence). CDR3 length equals 13 residues. Trimming shortened V by 2 bases and J by 7 bases, and 11 bases separated the two germline ends.